The 15 T cell receptor beta chains below were found in one sample sequenced in a study of regulatory T cells in long-lasting Graves disease. In building TCR beta libraries, iRepertoire HTBI primers were used together with Arm-PCR of CDR3 regions. TCRdb re-analysed the multiplex PCR reads in MiXCR, keeping a single row per CDR3 protein. The table records fewer than 450,000 distinct CDR3 sequences, around 24% of them present only once. Time point denoted: persistent/refractory GD, antithyroid drugs over 5 years with positive TRAb. PBMC RNA served as the TCR library source. Here the sequenced sample was peripheral blood mononuclear cells (PBMCs), taken when the disease was refractory, from a patient treated with antithyroid drugs. These receptors came from a female donor with Graves disease.

Only a few counts were recorded for this clonotype. The chain couples TRBV5-5 to TRBJ1-1, with D uncertain. Per the germline V gene, CDR1 is SGHKS and CDR2 is YYEKEE (reference sequence). The CDR3 consists of 13 residues. V shed 4 bases and J shed 3 bases, with 10 bases lying between them. CDR3 nucleotides: TGTGCCAGCAGCCGATGGGAATACACTGAAGCTTTCTTT. This sequence encodes CASSRWEYTEAFF.

This clonotype was seen many times. The chain carries TRBV2 and TRBJ2-7; D not certain. Germline CDR1 is SNHLY and CDR2 is FYNNEI. V shed 5 bases and J shed 2 bases, with 7 bases lying between them. This CDR3 has 12 amino acids. For the CDR3, the DNA is TGTGCCAGCAGTCCCGCCCCCTACGAGCAGTACTTC. Amino acids: CASSPAPYEQYF.

This rearrangement joins TRBV29-1 to TRBJ1-2; D uncertain. Germline CDR1 SQVTM, CDR2 ANQGSEA. The CDR3 runs to 12 residues. V lost 6 bases and J lost 4, with 12 bases in between. The CDR3 spells CSVTQEGYGYTF. CDR3 nucleotides: TGCAGCGTAACACAAGAAGGCTATGGCTACACCTTC. Full variable domain (missing parts from reference TRBV29-1 and TRBJ1-2): SAVISQKPSRDICQRGTSLTIQCQVDSQVTMMFWYRQQPGQSLTLIATANQGSEATYESGFVIDKFPISRPNLTFSTLTVSNMSPEDSSIYLCSVTQEGYGYTFGSGTRLTVV.

The table lists this clonotype with many counts. The V gene is TRBV13, the J gene TRBJ2-6; D assignment may be TRBD1 or TRBD2 (5 bases each). The CDR3 contains 19 residues. Trimming removed 4 bases at V and 0 bases at J, with 19 bases between. Per the germline V gene, CDR1 is PRHDT and CDR2 is FYEKMQ (reference sequence). The CDR3 DNA sequence: TGTGCCAGCAGCTCGCCCCTGGGGCGGGCCAGCTCTGGGGCCAACGTCCTGACTTTC. This encodes CASSSPLGRASSGANVLTF.

The chain links TRBV5-1 to TRBJ2-7; no definite D call. This CDR3 region has 13 residues. CDR1 and CDR2 from the germline V gene are SGHRS and YFSETQ. The ends were cut back, 0 bases at V and 3 bases at J, with 7 bases in the middle. CDR3 in amino acids: CASSLGEVYEQYF. In nucleotides, the CDR3 is TGCGCCAGCAGCTTGGGAGAGGTCTACGAGCAGTACTTC.

This clonotype has a handful of counts. This sequence joins TRBV5-4 and TRBJ2-5, with TRBD2 identical over 13 bases. Germline CDR1 is SGHNT and CDR2 is YYREEE (reference sequence). CDR3 size: 15 residues. The junction had 10 bases not matched to a gene; V was cut back by 5 bases and J by 9 bases. The CDR3 loop reads CASRPDSLAGGAQYF. The CDR3 coding sequence is TGTGCCAGCAGACCGGATTCACTAGCGGGAGGGGCCCAGTACTTC.

The CDR3 loop is CSARSGPVNGPQHF. In DNA form, the CDR3 reads TGCAGTGCTAGATCCGGGCCCGTCAATGGGCCCCAGCATTTT. The chain recombines TRBV20-1 with TRBJ1-5; D is ambiguous. This CDR3 is 14 amino acids long. Germline CDR1 reads DFQATT; CDR2 reads SNEGSKA (reference sequence). V gave up 2 bases and J gave up 9 bases, with 17 bases separating them.

This clonotype has a count of ten or more. The chain uses TRBV28 and TRBJ1-1, with 7 positions matching TRBD1. There are 17 residues in the CDR3. J was trimmed by 4 bases and V by 1 base; bases with no gene match: 12. CDR1 is MDHEN, CDR2 SYDVKM, per germline. This CDR3 reads CASSLSPYDRAGTEAFF. The CDR3 DNA sequence: TGTGCCAGCAGTTTATCTCCATACGACAGGGCGGGCACTGAAGCTTTCTTT.

This clonotype was found once. A much larger clone lies one base from this, so it may be a read error. V is TRBV7-2 and J is TRBJ2-7; perhaps TRBD1 as D (5 bases). The CDR3 is 13 residues long. Germline V gene lookup returns CDR1 SGHTA and CDR2 FQGNSA. The CDR3 nucleotides are TGTGCCAGCAGCTTATCAGGGTACTACGAGCAGTGCTTC. Protein product: CASSLSGYYEQCF.

This clonotype was recorded a few times. The rearrangement links TRBV19 to TRBJ2-7; maybe TRBD1 (6 bases). The V end lost 5 bases, the J end lost 3 bases, and 17 bases lay between the germline ends. This CDR3 region has 15 residues. Germline CDR1 reads LNHDA; CDR2 reads SQIVND (reference sequence). CDR3 coding DNA: TGTGCCAGTAGTGTCCTTGGACAGATGAGCTACGAGCAGTACTTC. Encoded protein: CASSVLGQMSYEQYF.

This clonotype was seen many times. The rearrangement uses TRBV28 and TRBJ2-7, with a tentative D call TRBD2 (7 bases). The ends were cut back, 4 bases at V and 4 bases at J, with 11 bases in the middle. In germline, CDR1 is MDHEN, CDR2 SYDVKM. The CDR3 has 13 residues. This CDR3 reads CASSSGGGYEQYF. The CDR3, as DNA: TGTGCCAGCAGTTCGGGGGGCGGGTACGAGCAGTACTTC.

The rearrangement links TRBV19 to TRBJ2-5, with D tentatively TRBD2 (5 bases). Trimming stripped 5 bases from V and 3 bases from J, with 13 bases between. This CDR3 comprises 14 residues. CDR1 is LNHDA and CDR2 is SQIVND in the germline V gene (reference sequence). The CDR3, as DNA: TGTGCCAGTAGTTCTATCGCGGGTGAAGAGACCCAGTACTTC. It codes for CASSSIAGEETQYF.

Ten or more counts support this clonotype. This sequence joins TRBV28 and TRBJ2-7; TRBD1 matches at 7 bases. Germline trimming cut 6 bases from V and 5 bases from J; bases unmatched to any gene: 4. Germline CDR1 reads MDHEN; CDR2 reads SYDVKM. This CDR3 is built from 12 residues. CDR3 in amino acids: CASSSTGNEQYF. CDR3 nucleotide sequence: TGTGCCAGCAGCTCGACAGGGAACGAGCAGTACTTC.

The gene calls are TRBV5-4 and TRBJ1-2; D might be TRBD1 (6 bases). The CDR3 consists of 12 residues. Germline CDR1 reads SGHNT; CDR2 reads YYREEE (reference sequence). V lost 3 bases to trimming and J lost 7 bases, with 10 bases between them. DNA for the CDR3: TGTGCCAGCAGCTCAAACAGGGTTGGCTACACCTTC. Its protein product is CASSSNRVGYTF.

The chain employs TRBV14 and TRBJ2-2; either TRBD1 or TRBD2 may fit D (5 bases each). Per germline, CDR1 SGHDN and CDR2 FVKESK. Trimming removed 0 bases at V and 3 bases at J, with 26 bases between. This CDR3 comprises 21 residues. CDR3 region: CASSQDGFSLTGTAYTGELFF. CDR3 coding DNA: TGTGCCAGCAGCCAAGATGGTTTTTCACTTACGGGGACCGCATACACCGGGGAGCTGTTTTTT.